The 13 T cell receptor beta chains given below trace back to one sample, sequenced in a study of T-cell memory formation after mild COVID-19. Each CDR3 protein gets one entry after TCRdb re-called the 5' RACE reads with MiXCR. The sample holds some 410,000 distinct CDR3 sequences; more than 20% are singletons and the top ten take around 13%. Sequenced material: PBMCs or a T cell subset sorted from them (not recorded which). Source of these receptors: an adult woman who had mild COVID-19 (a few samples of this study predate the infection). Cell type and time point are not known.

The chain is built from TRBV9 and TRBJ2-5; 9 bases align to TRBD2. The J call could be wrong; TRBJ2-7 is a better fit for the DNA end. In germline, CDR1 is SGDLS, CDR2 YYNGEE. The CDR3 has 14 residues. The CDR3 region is CASSVAGGALEQYF. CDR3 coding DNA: TGTGCCAGCAGCGTGGCGGGGGGGGCTCTCGAGCAGTACTTC.

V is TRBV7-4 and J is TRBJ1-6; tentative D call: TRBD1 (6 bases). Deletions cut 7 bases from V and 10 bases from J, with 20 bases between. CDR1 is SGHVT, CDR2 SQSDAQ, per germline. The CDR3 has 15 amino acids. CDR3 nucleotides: TGTGCCAGCACCCCTCTACGGGGGGCCGGATCACCCCTCCACTTT. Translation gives CASTPLRGAGSPLHF.

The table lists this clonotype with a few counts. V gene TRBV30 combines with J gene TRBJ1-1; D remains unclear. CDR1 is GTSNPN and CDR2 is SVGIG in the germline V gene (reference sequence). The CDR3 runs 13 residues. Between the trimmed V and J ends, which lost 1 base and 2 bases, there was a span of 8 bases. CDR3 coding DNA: TGTGCCTGGAGTGGACCCGGAAACACTGAAGCTTTCTTT. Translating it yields CAWSGPGNTEAFF.

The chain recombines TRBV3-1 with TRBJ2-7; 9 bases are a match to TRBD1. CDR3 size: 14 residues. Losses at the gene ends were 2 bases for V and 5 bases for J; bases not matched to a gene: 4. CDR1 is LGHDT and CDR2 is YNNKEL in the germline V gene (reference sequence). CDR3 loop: CASSQTGTGNEQYF. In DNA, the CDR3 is TGTGCCAGCAGCCAAACCGGGACAGGGAACGAGCAGTACTTC.

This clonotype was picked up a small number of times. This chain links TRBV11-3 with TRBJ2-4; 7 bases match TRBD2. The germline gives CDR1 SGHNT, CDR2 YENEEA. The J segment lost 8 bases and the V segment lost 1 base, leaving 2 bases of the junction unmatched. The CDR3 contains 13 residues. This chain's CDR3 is CASSLGAGDIQYF. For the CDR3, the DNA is TGTGCCAGCAGCTTAGGGGCGGGGGACATTCAGTACTTC.

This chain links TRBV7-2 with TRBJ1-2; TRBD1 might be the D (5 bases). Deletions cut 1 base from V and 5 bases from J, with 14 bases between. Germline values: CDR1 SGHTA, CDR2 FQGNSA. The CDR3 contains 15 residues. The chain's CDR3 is CASSLGQGSQYGYTF. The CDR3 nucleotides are TGTGCCAGCAGCTTAGGGCAGGGCTCACAGTATGGCTACACCTTC.

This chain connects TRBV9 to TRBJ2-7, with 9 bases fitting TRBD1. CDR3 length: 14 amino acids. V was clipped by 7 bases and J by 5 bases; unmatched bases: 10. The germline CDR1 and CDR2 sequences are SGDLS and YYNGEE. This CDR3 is CASGQRGQGHEQYF. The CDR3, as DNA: TGTGCCAGCGGGCAGCGGGGACAGGGCCACGAGCAGTACTTC.

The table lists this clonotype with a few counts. The CDR3, as DNA: TGCGCCAGCAGCCAAGTTCGATACGGCGGGAGGGTGGCTGGGGCCAACGTCCTGACTTTC. Residues: CASSQVRYGGRVAGANVLTF. The rearrangement links TRBV4-3 to TRBJ2-6; 9 bases are shared with TRBD2. Germline V CDR1 and CDR2: LGHNA, YSLEER. This CDR3 is 20 amino acids long. V shed 1 base and J 2 bases; nucleotides not matched to a gene: 12.

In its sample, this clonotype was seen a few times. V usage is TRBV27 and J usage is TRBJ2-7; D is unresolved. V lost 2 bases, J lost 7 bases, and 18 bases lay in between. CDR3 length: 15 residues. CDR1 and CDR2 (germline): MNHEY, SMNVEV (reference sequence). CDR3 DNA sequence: TGTGCCAGCAGTTTACGCAGTTCGAGTGGGCAGGAGCAGTACTTC. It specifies CASSLRSSSGQEQYF.

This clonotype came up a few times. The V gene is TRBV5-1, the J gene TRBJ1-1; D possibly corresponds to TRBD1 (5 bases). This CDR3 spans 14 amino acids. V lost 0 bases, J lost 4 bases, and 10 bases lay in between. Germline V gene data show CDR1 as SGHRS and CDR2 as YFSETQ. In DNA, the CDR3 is TGCGCCAGCAGCTTGGGTAAGGGGCCCACTGAAGCTTTCTTT. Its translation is CASSLGKGPTEAFF.

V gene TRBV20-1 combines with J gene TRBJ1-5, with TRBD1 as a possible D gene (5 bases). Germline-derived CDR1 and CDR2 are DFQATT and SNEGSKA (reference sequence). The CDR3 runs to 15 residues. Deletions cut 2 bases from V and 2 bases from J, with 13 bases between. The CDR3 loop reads CSARSGARGNQPQHF. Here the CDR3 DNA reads TGCAGTGCTAGATCCGGGGCACGGGGCAATCAGCCCCAGCATTTT.

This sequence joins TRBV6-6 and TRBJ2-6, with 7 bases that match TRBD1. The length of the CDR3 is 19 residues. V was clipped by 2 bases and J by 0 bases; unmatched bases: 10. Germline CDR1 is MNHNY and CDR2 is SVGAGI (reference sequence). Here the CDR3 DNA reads TGTGCCAGCAGTTACGACACCGGGACAGTTCTCTCTGGGGCCAACGTCCTGACTTTC. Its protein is CASSYDTGTVLSGANVLTF.

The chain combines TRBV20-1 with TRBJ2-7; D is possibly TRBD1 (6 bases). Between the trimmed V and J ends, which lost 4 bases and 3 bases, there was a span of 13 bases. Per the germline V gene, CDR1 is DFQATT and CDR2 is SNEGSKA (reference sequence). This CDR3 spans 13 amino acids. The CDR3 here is CSANRDKNYEQYF. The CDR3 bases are TGCAGTGCTAACCGGGACAAGAACTACGAGCAGTACTTC.